The source of this T cell receptor beta chain is a study of T cells in Graves' hyperthyroidism and ophthalmopathy. Amplification of TCR beta CDR3 regions used RNA as the template. TCR CDR3 regions were first amplified by RT-PCR with HTBI primers. TCRdb recomputed calls from the multiplex PCR reads with MiXCR, one row per CDR3 protein. This table holds some 350,000 distinct CDR3 sequences, under 20% found once. No ophthalmopathy progression within 18 months constituted stable Graves' hyperthyroidism. The study enrolled patients aged 18 to 65 with newly diagnosed hyperthyroidism of under 2 months' duration. The receptor's source is a young woman with Graves' hyperthyroidism. Sample: blood.

Written as DNA, the CDR3 is TGTGCCAGCAGCCCCGGACGTAGAGCTGAGACCCAGTACTTC. It translates to CASSPGRRAETQYF. V is TRBV7-8 and J is TRBJ2-5; D not resolved. This CDR3 spans 14 amino acids. The germline V gene encodes CDR1 SGHVS and CDR2 FQNEAQ. V dropped 5 bases and J dropped 5 bases, with 15 bases sitting between them.